Presented here are 18 T cell receptor beta chains from one specimen sequenced in a study of T cell repertoires in cytomegalovirus infection. Using its own MiXCR run on the reads, TCRdb lists one record per CDR3 protein. This sample yields 600,000 to 700,000 distinct CDR3 sequences, of which roughly a third are seen a single time; about 20% belongs to the top ten. These TCRs are of unknown antigen specificity. The sample in question was cultured PBMCs, obtained from culture after CMV antigen stimulation. Receptor source: a human donor in good health (CMV status not recorded). Some clones in this sample may be carry-over from other donors' samples.

The CDR3 bases are TGTGCCAGCTCACTCATTCCACAGACACCGACCGACCGTTCTAACTATGGCTACACCTTC. Amino acids: CASSLIPQTPTDRSNYGYTF. The chain couples TRBV18 to TRBJ1-2, with unresolved D. Trimming shortened V by 4 bases and J by 0 bases, and 27 bases separated the two germline ends. From germline, CDR1 is KGHSH and CDR2 LQKENI. This CDR3 has 20 residues.

This clonotype occurred a few times. V usage is TRBV5-5 and J usage is TRBJ2-5, with D maybe TRBD2 (6 bases). V lost 4 bases and J lost 4, with 11 bases in between. This CDR3 comprises 13 residues. CDR1 is SGHKS, CDR2 YYEKEE, per germline (reference sequence). DNA of the CDR3: TGTGCCAGCAGCCCGGGGGTAGGAGAGACCCAGTACTTC. Its translation is CASSPGVGETQYF.

The chain combines TRBV7-9 with TRBJ2-6; D tentatively reads TRBD1 or TRBD2 (5 bases each). The CDR3 totals 15 residues. V was cut by 6 bases and J by 2 bases, with 11 bases left in between. CDR1 is SEHNR and CDR2 is FQNEAQ in the germline V gene (reference sequence). CDR3 sequence reads: CASRKGRAGANVLTF. The CDR3, as DNA: TGTGCCAGCAGGAAGGGGCGGGCTGGGGCCAACGTCCTGACTTTC.

This chain joins TRBV27 and TRBJ1-4; possible D gene TRBD1, 5 bases. Germline CDR1 and CDR2: MNHEY and SMNVEV (reference sequence). This CDR3 is built from 14 residues. Between the trimmed V and J ends, which lost 7 bases and 11 bases, there was a span of 20 bases. The CDR3 loop reads CASTDRAGRGKLFF. The DNA of the CDR3 is TGTGCCAGCACCGATCGGGCGGGCCGGGGGAAACTGTTTTTT.

CDR3 DNA: TGTGCCAGCAGTGGGCGGGGGCCAGATACGCAGTATTTT. Residues: CASSGRGPDTQYF. The genes are TRBV12-3 or TRBV12-4 and TRBJ2-3, with a possible D match to TRBD2 (7 bases). This CDR3 has 13 amino acids. Trimming took 5 bases from V and 4 from J, leaving 10 bases between them.

This chain joins TRBV19 and TRBJ2-1; D gene uncertain. The V end lost 6 bases, the J end lost 8 bases, and 17 bases lay between the germline ends. The CDR3 consists of 14 residues. The germline V gene encodes CDR1 LNHDA and CDR2 SQIVND (reference sequence). In DNA form, the CDR3 reads TGTGCCAGTAGATCGTTGGGGTACGGCGATGAGCAGTTCTTC. This gives the protein CASRSLGYGDEQFF.

The J gene is TRBJ1-6, the V gene TRBV7-8; D perhaps matches TRBD1 (6 bases). Germline V gene lookup returns CDR1 SGHVS and CDR2 FQNEAQ. V lost 9 bases and J 9 bases, leaving 21 bases between the germline ends. The CDR3 contains 15 residues. The chain's CDR3 is CASSALGQGGSPLHF. Written as DNA, the CDR3 is TGTGCCAGTTCAGCTTTGGGACAAGGAGGTTCACCCCTCCACTTT.

This clonotype was recorded a few times. The chain uses TRBV7-6 and TRBJ2-3, with a tentative D call TRBD2 (5 bases). The CDR3 is 13 amino acids. Germline loops: CDR1 SGHVS, CDR2 FNYEAQ. With 5 bases removed from V and 3 bases from J, the gap between germline ends came to 9 bases. This CDR3 is CASSHPGTDTQYF. The CDR3 DNA sequence: TGTGCCAGCAGCCATCCGGGGACAGATACGCAGTATTTT.

This clonotype was found a few times. The chain has TRBV18 and TRBJ2-1; D unresolved. Germline CDR1 is KGHSH and CDR2 is LQKENI. The CDR3 is 14 amino acids. V was cut by 0 bases and J by 7 bases, with 10 bases left in between. CDR3 nucleotide sequence: TGTGCCAGCTCACCACCAGCAGGCTTAAATGAGCAGTTCTTC. Protein: CASSPPAGLNEQFF.

V and J are TRBV2 and TRBJ2-7, with D possibly TRBD2 on 6 matching bases. CDR1 is SNHLY, CDR2 FYNNEI, per germline. This CDR3 spans 13 amino acids. V gave up 9 bases and J gave up 4 bases, with 16 bases separating them. CDR3 coding DNA: TGTGCCAGGGGAGGCGAAGGAAGTTACGAGCAGTACTTC. This codes for CARGGEGSYEQYF.

The J gene is TRBJ2-1, the V gene TRBV4-1, with D unclear. V lost 1 base and J 6 bases, leaving 16 bases between the germline ends. Germline V gives CDR1 MGHRA, CDR2 YSYEKL. The CDR3 runs 16 residues. CDR3 bases: TGCGCCAGCAGCCAAGGGCCTCGTTCGTCATTCAATGAGCAGTTCTTC. This translates into CASSQGPRSSFNEQFF.

CDR3 sequence reads: CASSLMALTSTDTQYF. Here the CDR3 DNA reads TGTGCCAGCAGCTTAATGGCGTTGACTAGCACAGATACGCAGTATTTT. The chain has TRBV7-2 and TRBJ2-3; D unresolved. Trimming shortened V by 2 bases and J by 0 bases, and 12 bases separated the two germline ends. Germline assignment: CDR1 SGHTA and CDR2 FQGNSA. This CDR3 comprises 16 residues. Full variable domain (missing parts from reference TRBV7-2 and TRBJ2-3): GAGVSQSPSNKVTEKGKDVELRCDPISGHTALYWYRQSLGQGLEFLIYFQGNSAPDKSGLPSDRFSAERTGGSVSTLTIQRTQQEDSAVYLCASSLMALTSTDTQYFGPGTRLTVL.

V gene TRBV20-1 combines with J gene TRBJ1-6, with a weak D call TRBD1 (5 bases). Deletions cut 1 base from V and 4 bases from J, with 8 bases between. The CDR3 is made up of 14 amino acids. The germline V gene has CDR1 DFQATT and CDR2 SNEGSKA (reference sequence). CDR3 coding DNA: TGCAGTGCTAGAGGGGGCGTTTATAATTCACCCCTCCACTTT. Its protein is CSARGGVYNSPLHF.

The rearrangement uses TRBV9 and TRBJ1-4; the D gene is possibly TRBD1 (5 bases). Germline V lookup: CDR1 SGDLS, CDR2 YYNGEE. This CDR3 contains 16 residues. The V and J ends lost 3 bases and 3 bases respectively, with 15 bases between them. CDR3 sequence reads: CASSGGGSAANEKLFF. DNA of the CDR3: TGTGCCAGCAGCGGGGGGGGAAGCGCTGCTAATGAAAAACTGTTTTTT.

V usage is TRBV7-9 and J usage is TRBJ2-3, with 7 positions matching TRBD1. The CDR3 runs to 15 residues. V lost 5 bases, J lost 1 base, and 6 bases stayed unmatched. Germline V lookup: CDR1 SEHNR, CDR2 FQNEAQ (reference sequence). The CDR3 protein is CASSRIGQGTDTQYF. The CDR3 bases are TGTGCCAGCAGCCGTATTGGACAGGGCACAGATACGCAGTATTTT.

This clonotype has just a few counts. The rearrangement links TRBV19 to TRBJ2-1; D tentatively fits TRBD1 or TRBD2 (5 bases each). This CDR3 spans 16 amino acids. V was shortened by 5 bases and J by 0 bases, with 14 bases between the two germline ends. CDR1 is LNHDA and CDR2 is SQIVND in the germline V gene (reference sequence). CDR3 loop: CASSPAPGTSYNEQFF. The CDR3 nucleotides read TGTGCCAGTAGTCCAGCCCCTGGGACCTCCTACAATGAGCAGTTCTTC.

This sequence joins TRBV20-1 and TRBJ2-5; D remains ambiguous. The CDR3 has 14 residues. Germline V gene lookup returns CDR1 DFQATT and CDR2 SNEGSKA (reference sequence). Trimming took 4 bases from V and 5 from J, leaving 17 bases between them. DNA for the CDR3: TGCAGTGCTATGGTGACTCCGACCGGTGAGACCCAGTACTTC. It translates to CSAMVTPTGETQYF.

The chain has TRBV19 and TRBJ2-1, with D hard to call. The germline V gene has CDR1 LNHDA and CDR2 SQIVND (reference sequence). Trimming cost V 3 bases and J 5 bases, with 14 bases left between them. The CDR3 has 15 amino acids. CDR3 bases: TGTGCCAGTAGTATTATGGCAGCAAGGGACAATGAGCAGTTCTTC. Its translation is CASSIMAARDNEQFF.